These 14 T cell receptor beta chains originate from one sample sequenced in a study of blood T cell repertoires in COVID-19. Repertoires were generated with immunoSEQ multiplex PCR, while TCRdb's copy carries only in-frame clones and drops some. The table has 330,000 or so clones, around 90% seen once; the top ten hold less than 20%. The specimen was PBMCs or T cells enriched from blood (not recorded which). Receptor source: a woman aged 25 to 39 who had recovered from COVID-19.

V gene TRBV15 combines with J gene TRBJ2-7, with a possible D match to TRBD1 (6 bases). Trimming pared 0 bases from V and 3 bases from J, leaving 9 bases between. Germline values: CDR1 LNHNV, CDR2 YYDKDF (reference sequence). The CDR3 extends over 14 amino acids. For the CDR3, the DNA is TGTGCCACCAGCAGAGATAGGGGGAACTACGAGCAGTACTTC. It codes for CATSRDRGNYEQYF.

V gene TRBV20-1 combines with J gene TRBJ1-2; TRBD1 matches 8 bases. From germline, CDR1 is DFQATT and CDR2 SNEGSKA (reference sequence). Trimming took 6 bases from V and 7 from J; bases not matched to a gene: 4. The CDR3 contains 11 residues. The CDR3 spells CSAKTGVGYTF. In DNA, the CDR3 is TGCAGTGCCAAGACAGGGGTTGGCTACACCTTC.

The V gene is TRBV6-6, the J gene TRBJ2-7, with 9 positions matching TRBD1. The CDR3 sequence is 15 residues long. CDR1 and CDR2 (germline): MNHNY, SVGAGI (reference sequence). Trimming at V came to 6 bases and at J to 5 bases, leaving 11 bases not matched to a gene. The CDR3 sequence is CASSPWGQGGHEQYF. The DNA for the CDR3 is TGTGCCAGCAGCCCCTGGGGACAGGGAGGCCACGAGCAGTACTTC.

The chain carries TRBV7-9 and TRBJ2-7; D is perhaps TRBD1 (6 bases). There are 15 residues in the CDR3. The V and J ends lost 5 bases and 3 bases respectively, with 17 bases between them. Per the germline V gene, CDR1 is SEHNR and CDR2 is FQNEAQ (reference sequence). The DNA of the CDR3 is TGTGCCAGCAGCCAGAGCGTACAGGGAAACTACGAGCAGTACTTC. Translating gives CASSQSVQGNYEQYF.

V is TRBV2 and J is TRBJ2-5, with TRBD2 identical over 10 bases. Germline assignment: CDR1 SNHLY and CDR2 FYNNEI. The CDR3 consists of 16 residues. Trimming cost V 6 bases and J 0 bases; bases outside gene matches: 7. CDR3 nucleotides: TGTGCCAGCAGCCCCGGGACTAGCGCGTACCAAGAGACCCAGTACTTC. Residues: CASSPGTSAYQETQYF.

This chain uses TRBV7-3 with TRBJ2-1; weak D call: TRBD2 (6 bases). V shed 3 bases and J shed 12 bases, with 12 bases lying between them. From germline, CDR1 is SGHTA and CDR2 FQGTGA. There are 12 residues in the CDR3. CDR3 protein: CASSLGASVQFF. The CDR3 bases are TGTGCCAGCAGCTTGGGAGCTAGCGTGCAGTTCTTC.

The chain couples TRBV28 to TRBJ1-2; D not certain. The CDR3 has 13 residues. From germline, CDR1 is MDHEN and CDR2 SYDVKM. V was cut by 3 bases and J by 5 bases, with 10 bases left in between. CDR3 sequence reads: CASSLAGLYGYTF. The CDR3 DNA reads as TGTGCCAGCAGTTTGGCGGGTCTTTATGGCTACACCTTC.

The chain carries TRBV28 and TRBJ2-1; TRBD2 agrees at 10 bases. With V trimmed by 5 bases and J by 7 bases, 11 bases remained unmatched. The CDR3 contains 16 residues. From germline, CDR1 is MDHEN and CDR2 SYDVKM. The CDR3 DNA reads as TGTGCCAGCAGTGACCCTAGCGGGGGCGGGGGGAATGAGCAGTTCTTC. This encodes CASSDPSGGGGNEQFF.

The chain has TRBV28 and TRBJ1-3, with no clear D. The CDR3 runs to 15 residues. Deletions cut 4 bases from V and 5 bases from J, with 15 bases between. Germline CDR1 reads MDHEN; CDR2 reads SYDVKM. CDR3: CASSSTRRERNTIYF. The CDR3 nucleotides are TGTGCCAGCAGTTCGACCCGTCGGGAGAGAAACACCATATATTTT.

The V call is TRBV5-8, the J call TRBJ1-6, with a tentative D call TRBD1 (6 bases). Trimming removed 5 bases from V and 2 bases from J, with 11 bases in between. The CDR3 covers 15 residues. Germline V gene lookup returns CDR1 SGHTS and CDR2 YDEGEE. CDR3 in DNA: TGTGCCAGCAGGACAGGCGACACCTATAATTCACCCCTCCACTTT. This translates into CASRTGDTYNSPLHF.

This chain uses TRBV2 with TRBJ1-2, with 7 positions matching TRBD1. Germline trimming cut 8 bases from V and 5 bases from J; bases unmatched to any gene: 11. There are 14 residues in the CDR3. Germline V gene lookup returns CDR1 SNHLY and CDR2 FYNNEI. This CDR3 reads CASSGTATIYGYTF. In nucleotides, the CDR3 is TGTGCCAGCTCCGGGACAGCTACGATATATGGCTACACCTTC.

The rearrangement uses TRBV7-2 and TRBJ2-1, with 10 nucleotides matching TRBD1. Germline lookup yields CDR1 SGHTA and CDR2 FQGNSA. This CDR3 spans 16 amino acids. V shed 2 bases, J shed 7 bases, and the junction held 8 bases outside the gene matches. The CDR3 DNA reads as TGTGCCAGCAGCTTATGGGGGACAGGGGAGGGAAATGAGCAGTTCTTC. This encodes CASSLWGTGEGNEQFF. Supplemented by reference TRBV7-2 and TRBJ2-1, the full variable domain reads GAGVSQSPSNKVTEKGKDVELRCDPISGHTALYWYRQSLGQGLEFLIYFQGNSAPDKSGLPSDRFSAERTGGSVSTLTIQRTQQEDSAVYLCASSLWGTGEGNEQFFGPGTRLTVL.

V gene TRBV5-4 combines with J gene TRBJ1-4; 9 nucleotides match TRBD1. V lost 0 bases to trimming and J lost 5 bases; unmatched junction nucleotides: 2. Germline V lookup: CDR1 SGHNT, CDR2 YYREEE (reference sequence). There are 15 residues in the CDR3. The CDR3 spells CASSLGGQGNEKLFF. CDR3 nucleotides: TGTGCCAGCAGCTTGGGGGGACAGGGAAATGAAAAACTGTTTTTT.

This chain joins TRBV9 and TRBJ2-3; 9 bases agree with TRBD1. Per the germline V gene, CDR1 is SGDLS and CDR2 is YYNGEE. The CDR3 consists of 14 residues. J lost 4 bases, V lost 4 bases, and 4 bases had no gene match. The CDR3 nucleotides are TGTGCCAGCAGCCTGAGGGACAGGGCAGATACGCAGTATTTT. Translation gives CASSLRDRADTQYF.